This T cell receptor beta chain was obtained from a study of post-analysis software for immune sequencing data. Overall study results and limits: Significantly lower normalized Chao1 diversity was seen in multiple sclerosis patients than in controls. Patients carried five TRBV segments more frequently than controls did, and TRBV5-6, TRBV5-1 and TRBV20-1 were among them. F measure showed strong co-clustering of same-batch samples.

Unique molecular identifiers were present in the TCR beta cDNA libraries. When 1 to 10 million T cells were used, they gave 500,000 or so cDNA molecules. Using its own MiXCR run on the PCR reads, TCRdb lists one record per CDR3 protein. The sample lists hundreds of thousands of distinct CDR3 sequences, about 44% occurring once. With regard to this clonotype: Its antigen is currently unknown.

Trimming at V came to 7 bases and at J to 4 bases, leaving 4 bases not matched to a gene. The germline gives CDR1 LGHNT, CDR2 FRNRAP. The CDR3 runs to 12 residues. The sequencing input was blood. The TCR originated in a girl aged 10 to 17 with multiple sclerosis. The rearrangement joins TRBV12-5 to TRBJ2-7; 7 bases align to TRBD1. Here the CDR3 reads CASAQGVYEQYF. The CDR3 DNA follows: TGTGCTAGTGCCCAGGGGGTTTACGAGCAGTACTTC.